This T cell receptor (beta chain) was obtained from a study of cytomegalovirus exposure and HLA in healthy donors. General observations from the study: TCR beta V- and J-gene trimming, according to a later analysis, was linked to a missense DCLRE1C variant.

This PCR relied on a set of 60 Vbeta primers and 13 Jbeta primers. Produced via immunoSEQ multiplex PCR; TCRdb's table is partial and in-frame only. The sample has roughly 100,000 clones; roughly 73% are singletons. This clone was observed a handful of times. Its cognate antigen is unknown. Between the trimmed V and J ends, which lost 2 bases and 0 bases, there was a span of 10 bases. The CDR3 spans 15 residues. Per the germline V gene, CDR1 is LNHDA and CDR2 is SQIVND (reference sequence). The sequenced sample consisted of PBMCs. This rearrangement joins TRBV19 to TRBJ1-1; possibly TRBD1 for D (5 bases). This TCR was sampled from a man between 35 and 55 years old in good health and CMV-seronegative. The CDR3 sequence is CASSIRRRVNTEAFF. The CDR3 region has the DNA TGTGCCAGTAGTATACGGCGCAGGGTGAACACTGAAGCTTTCTTT.